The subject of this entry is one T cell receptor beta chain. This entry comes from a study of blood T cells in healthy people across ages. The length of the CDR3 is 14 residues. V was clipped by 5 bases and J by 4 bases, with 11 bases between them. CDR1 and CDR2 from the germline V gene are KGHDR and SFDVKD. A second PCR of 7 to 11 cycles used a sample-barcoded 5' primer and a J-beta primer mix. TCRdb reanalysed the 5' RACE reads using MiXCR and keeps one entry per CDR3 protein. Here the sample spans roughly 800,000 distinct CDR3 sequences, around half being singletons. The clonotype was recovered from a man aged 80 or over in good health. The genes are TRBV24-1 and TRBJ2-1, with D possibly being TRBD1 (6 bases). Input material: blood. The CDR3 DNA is TGTGCCACCAGTGTACAGGGTTTTTACAATGAGCAGTTCTTC. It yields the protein CATSVQGFYNEQFF.